This T cell receptor (beta chain) is from a study of neoadjuvant anti-PD-1 for oral cavity cancer. In the study overall: Patients mostly received three to four biweekly nivolumab doses at 3 mg/kg before surgery. Study observations and caveats: TCR analyses covered only a few patients per response group.

Assay: immunoSEQ multiplex PCR; the TCRdb copy retains only in-frame clones and omits some. The repertoire holds approximately 15,000 clones, with approximately 75% as singletons. Germline V gene data show CDR1 as SGHKS and CDR2 as YYEKEE (reference sequence). The length of the CDR3 is 15 residues. The V end lost 4 bases, the J end lost 1 base, and 14 bases lay between the germline ends. The time point: after neoadjuvant nivolumab, at surgical resection. Patients were newly diagnosed with stage II-IVA oral cavity squamous cell carcinoma without prior systemic or radiation treatment. Analysis of PBMCs was direct, with no culture step. On this clone: No antigen is known for it.

The specimen comprised PBMCs, sampled after nivolumab (anti-PD-1) treatment. The chain recombines TRBV5-5 with TRBJ1-2; maybe TRBD1 (5 bases). The TCR was taken from a person between 35 and 79 years old with oral cavity squamous cell carcinoma. The CDR3 nucleotides read TGTGCCAGCAGCCCCCCGGGGGTTCTTAACTATGGCTACACCTTC. Translating it yields CASSPPGVLNYGYTF.